The clone carrying this T cell receptor (beta chain) was seen many times. Its antigen remains unknown. The entry originates in a study of CD8+CD57+ T cells in acquired aplastic anemia. Study results and limitations: The same twenty-nine CD8+ CDR3 sequences occurred in patients and in controls.

The CDR3 length is 20 residues. The germline V and J ends were trimmed by 8 bases and 1 base, with 32 bases remaining between them. TCR beta VDJ and CDR3 profiles were obtained from a genomic DNA template. MiXCR was run by TCRdb on the reads, yielding one entry per CDR3 protein. The repertoire holds about 190,000 distinct CDR3 sequences, around three fifths seen once, with under 60% in the top ten. This chain uses TRBV12-3 or TRBV12-4 with TRBJ1-2; D might be TRBD1 (6 bases). Material: sorted CD4+, CD8+, or CD8+CD57+ T cells (not recorded which) from PBMCs. The source of this sequence is a human donor with severe aplastic anemia or a healthy control (not recorded which). Written as DNA, the CDR3 is TGTGCCAGCTATATAGGGGGTGGTCCTCGGGGGTTAGGCAATAACTATGGCTACACCTTC. Amino acids: CASYIGGGPRGLGNNYGYTF.